The clone carrying this TCR beta chain was counted a few times. Its target is unknown. The sample comes from a study of response to subunit inactivated influenza vaccine. Findings and limits, study-wide: A suggestion made by the authors is that each seasonal influenza vaccination recruits few new T cells.

One entry per CDR3 protein, called by TCRdb with MiXCR from the RT-PCR reads. Altogether 400,000 to 650,000 distinct CDR3 sequences are present, roughly 7.6% being singletons, with the ten largest covering roughly 14%. V was shortened by 5 bases and J by 4 bases, with 17 bases between the two germline ends. The CDR3 totals 15 residues. This receptor was identified in a man between 50 and 75 years old who received an inactivated influenza vaccine. The sample consisted of PBMCs from blood, taken roughly 24 months after vaccination. V usage is TRBV12-3 or TRBV12-4 and J usage is TRBJ1-2; D may be TRBD1 (6 bases). The CDR3 DNA is TGTGCCAGCAGTCCCAATGTCCGGGACACCTATGGCTACACCTTC. Protein sequence: CASSPNVRDTYGYTF.